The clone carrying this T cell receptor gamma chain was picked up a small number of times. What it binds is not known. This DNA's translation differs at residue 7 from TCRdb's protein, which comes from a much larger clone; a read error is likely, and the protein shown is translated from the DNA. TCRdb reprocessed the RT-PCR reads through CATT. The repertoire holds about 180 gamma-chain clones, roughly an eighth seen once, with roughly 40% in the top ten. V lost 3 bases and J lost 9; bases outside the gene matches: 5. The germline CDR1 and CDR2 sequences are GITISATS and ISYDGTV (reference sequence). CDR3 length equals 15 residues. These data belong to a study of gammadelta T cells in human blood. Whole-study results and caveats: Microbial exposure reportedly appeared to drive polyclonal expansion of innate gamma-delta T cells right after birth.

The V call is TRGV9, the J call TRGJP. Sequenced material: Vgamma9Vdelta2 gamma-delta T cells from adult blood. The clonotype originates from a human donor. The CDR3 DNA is TGTGCCTTGTGGGAGACAGTGTTGGGCAAAAAAATCAAGGTATTT. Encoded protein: CALWETVLGKKIKVF.